This T cell receptor (beta chain) was sequenced during a study of a mutant IDH1 vaccine in newly diagnosed glioma. Across the whole study: Patients underwent eight vaccinations, which took place in weeks 1, 3, 5, 7, 11, 15, 19 and 23. Treated patients comprised 62.5% males and around 40% females, mean age about 44 years. Study-level points and caveats: Vaccine-induced immune responses were detected in around 93% of patients.

The germline V gene encodes CDR1 SGHNT and CDR2 YENEEA. J was trimmed by 7 bases and V by 4 bases; bases with no gene match: 9. The CDR3 totals 15 residues. Using immunoSEQ multiplex PCR, the repertoire was profiled, and TCRdb retains in-frame clones only, with some absent. The sample lists some 64,000 clones, about 88% occurring once. Turning to this clone: Its specificity is unknown.

Time point meaning: week 11, during vaccination. Doses of 300 ug of mutant IDH1 20-mer peptide were given with topical imiquimod. In every donor, the tumor was a new WHO grade 3 or 4 IDH1-mutant, ATRX-lost astrocytoma. The material was PBMCs, obtained from a glioma patient whose treatment included an IDH1 peptide vaccine. The chain employs TRBV11-3 and TRBJ2-7, with 11 bases aligning to TRBD1. This sequence was found in a woman aged 45 to 65 with glioma. CDR3 loop: CASSSGTGGGREQYF. The CDR3 coding sequence is TGTGCCAGCAGCTCAGGGACAGGGGGTGGAAGAGAGCAGTACTTC.